This is a list of T cell receptor beta chains from one sample in a study of graft-versus-host responses after intestinal transplantation. The method was immunoSEQ multiplex PCR; TCRdb's version includes in-frame clones alone and lacks a portion of them. The data hold about 94,000 clones, with 90% to 95% observed a single time. Their antigen targets remain unknown. Sample: unstimulated CD8+ T cells sorted from spleen or lymph node cells, taken before intestinal transplant. These receptors were taken from a human donor who received an intestinal transplant. Both conserved end residues are part of each CDR3. The order of the fields is D gene, clone size, J gene, V gene, CDR3 protein, CDR3 DNA. D genes are given only for firm matches. Size values are once, few and many counts, or a class for expanded clones, and some rows have none.

d_gene: TRBD1
abundance: -
j_gene: TRBJ2-7
v_gene: TRBV5-1
CDR3aa: CASSYETGAPYEQYF
CDR3nt: TGCGCCAGCAGCTACGAGACAGGGGCGCCCTACGAGCAGTACTTC

d_gene: -
abundance: -
j_gene: TRBJ2-5
v_gene: TRBV7-8
CDR3aa: CASSPAWSLRKTQYF
CDR3nt: TGTGCCAGCAGCCCTGCCTGGAGCTTGAGGAAGACCCAGTACTTC

d_gene: -
abundance: -
j_gene: TRBJ2-3
v_gene: TRBV5-1
CDR3aa: CASSRGQGFTDTQYF
CDR3nt: TGCGCCAGCAGCCGAGGGCAGGGGTTCACAGATACGCAGTATTTT

d_gene: TRBD2
abundance: once
j_gene: TRBJ2-7
v_gene: TRBV30
CDR3aa: CARGGPGPNSYEQYF
CDR3nt: TGTGCCCGGGGGGGACCGGGGCCCAACTCCTACGAGCAGTACTTC

d_gene: TRBD1
abundance: once
j_gene: TRBJ2-7
v_gene: TRBV4-1
CDR3aa: CASSLGAGGYEQYF
CDR3nt: TGCGCCAGCAGCCTGGGTGCAGGGGGCTACGAGCAGTACTTC

d_gene: -
abundance: -
j_gene: TRBJ1-6
v_gene: TRBV5-6
CDR3aa: CASSLYSPGPEAF
CDR3nt: TGTGCCAGCAGCCTATACTCTCCGGGCCCGGAGGCGTTT

d_gene: TRBD2
abundance: -
j_gene: TRBJ2-7
v_gene: TRBV10-2
CDR3aa: CASSDAGLAPRQYF
CDR3nt: TGCGCCAGCAGTGATGCGGGACTAGCGCCGCGGCAGTACTTC

d_gene: -
abundance: -
j_gene: TRBJ2-7
v_gene: TRBV28
CDR3aa: CASSLSSYEQYF
CDR3nt: TGTGCCAGCAGCCTCAGCTCCTACGAGCAGTACTTC

d_gene: TRBD1
abundance: -
j_gene: TRBJ2-7
v_gene: TRBV9
CDR3aa: CASSGSGTGDEQYF
CDR3nt: TGTGCCAGCAGCGGATCCGGGACAGGGGACGAGCAGTACTTC

d_gene: -
abundance: -
j_gene: TRBJ1-4
v_gene: TRBV6-6
CDR3aa: CASSYSMSGGEKLFF
CDR3nt: TGTGCCAGCAGTTACTCGATGTCAGGAGGAGAAAAACTGTTTTTT

d_gene: -
abundance: -
j_gene: TRBJ2-7
v_gene: TRBV27
CDR3aa: CASSLLPMYEQYF
CDR3nt: TGTGCCAGCAGTTTACTACCGATGTACGAGCAGTACTTC

d_gene: TRBD1
abundance: -
j_gene: TRBJ1-1
v_gene: TRBV6-5
CDR3aa: CASSRDRAASEAFF
CDR3nt: TGTGCCAGCAGTCGGGACAGGGCGGCTTCTGAAGCTTTCTTT

d_gene: -
abundance: once
j_gene: TRBJ1-2
v_gene: TRBV4-1
CDR3aa: CASSQDYTEKDIYGYTF
CDR3nt: TGCGCCAGCAGCCAAGACTACACCGAAAAGGACATTTATGGCTACACCTTC

d_gene: -
abundance: -
j_gene: TRBJ1-1
v_gene: TRBV19
CDR3aa: CATEPRGGGAEAFF
CDR3nt: TGTGCCACGGAGCCTAGGGGGGGAGGAGCTGAAGCTTTCTTT

d_gene: TRBD2
abundance: -
j_gene: TRBJ2-7
v_gene: TRBV29-1
CDR3aa: CSAGLASYEQYF
CDR3nt: TGCAGCGCCGGACTAGCATCGTACGAGCAGTACTTC

d_gene: TRBD1
abundance: -
j_gene: TRBJ1-1
v_gene: TRBV30
CDR3aa: CAWRGGQRAEAFF
CDR3nt: TGTGCCTGGAGGGGGGGACAGAGGGCTGAAGCTTTCTTT

d_gene: -
abundance: -
j_gene: TRBJ2-7
v_gene: TRBV6-4
CDR3aa: CASSDPRRSCIEQYF
CDR3nt: TGTGCCAGCAGTGACCCCAGGAGGTCCTGTATAGAGCAGTACTTC

d_gene: TRBD2
abundance: -
j_gene: TRBJ2-7
v_gene: TRBV4-1
CDR3aa: CASSQEDWTSGSFSYEQYF
CDR3nt: TGCGCCAGCAGCCAAGAAGATTGGACTAGCGGGAGCTTCTCCTACGAGCAGTACTTC

d_gene: TRBD2
abundance: -
j_gene: TRBJ2-3
v_gene: TRBV4-3
CDR3aa: CASSQESRGYTDTQYF
CDR3nt: TGCGCCAGCAGCCAAGAATCGCGGGGGTACACAGATACGCAGTATTTT

d_gene: TRBD2
abundance: once
j_gene: TRBJ2-3
v_gene: TRBV7-8
CDR3aa: CASSPRGSPDTQYF
CDR3nt: TGTGCCAGCAGCCCGCGGGGGTCCCCGGATACGCAGTATTTT

d_gene: TRBD2
abundance: -
j_gene: TRBJ2-7
v_gene: TRBV4-3
CDR3aa: CASSQELSGARGYEQYF
CDR3nt: TGCGCCAGCAGCCAAGAACTGAGCGGGGCCCGCGGCTACGAGCAGTACTTC

d_gene: TRBD1
abundance: -
j_gene: TRBJ2-2
v_gene: TRBV10-3
CDR3aa: CATHNDRGIGGELFF
CDR3nt: TGTGCCACACACAATGACAGGGGAATCGGCGGGGAGCTGTTTTTT

d_gene: -
abundance: -
j_gene: TRBJ1-2
v_gene: TRBV6-5
CDR3aa: CASSYSSSQNGYTF
CDR3nt: TGTGCCAGCAGTTACTCGAGCTCACAGAATGGCTACACCTTC

d_gene: TRBD1
abundance: -
j_gene: TRBJ2-7
v_gene: TRBV7-6
CDR3aa: CASSLGGTGPWEQYF
CDR3nt: TGTGCCAGCAGCTTAGGGGGGACAGGGCCATGGGAGCAGTACTTC

d_gene: -
abundance: -
j_gene: TRBJ1-6
v_gene: TRBV7-9
CDR3aa: CASSHREGNSPLHF
CDR3nt: TGTGCCAGCAGCCACAGGGAAGGGAATTCACCCCTCCACTTT

d_gene: -
abundance: -
j_gene: TRBJ2-3
v_gene: TRBV2
CDR3aa: CASKPAVVRDTQYF
CDR3nt: TGTGCCAGCAAACCAGCGGTCGTAAGGGATACGCAGTATTTT

d_gene: TRBD1
abundance: -
j_gene: TRBJ1-5
v_gene: TRBV15
CDR3aa: CATSVRDSPNQPQHF
CDR3nt: TGTGCCACCAGCGTCCGGGACAGCCCCAATCAGCCCCAGCATTTT

d_gene: -
abundance: -
j_gene: TRBJ2-2
v_gene: TRBV5-1
CDR3aa: CASSLPNTGELFF
CDR3nt: TGCGCCAGCAGCTTGCCTAACACCGGGGAGCTGTTTTTT

d_gene: -
abundance: -
j_gene: TRBJ2-7
v_gene: TRBV19
CDR3aa: CASSIGFGIHEQYF
CDR3nt: TGTGCCAGTAGTATAGGTTTTGGCATCCACGAGCAGTACTTC

d_gene: TRBD2
abundance: -
j_gene: TRBJ2-4
v_gene: TRBV9
CDR3aa: CASSVGLAGNIQYF
CDR3nt: TGTGCCAGCAGCGTAGGGCTAGCGGGAAACATTCAGTACTTC

d_gene: -
abundance: -
j_gene: TRBJ1-2
v_gene: TRBV5-1
CDR3aa: CASSLTPGYAYGYTF
CDR3nt: TGCGCCAGCAGCTTGACCCCCGGGTATGCCTATGGCTACACCTTC

d_gene: TRBD1
abundance: -
j_gene: TRBJ1-6
v_gene: TRBV5-4
CDR3aa: CASSSPDRGRESPLHF
CDR3nt: TGTGCCAGCAGCTCCCCGGACAGGGGACGGGAATCACCCCTCCACTTT

d_gene: -
abundance: -
j_gene: TRBJ2-7
v_gene: TRBV7-2
CDR3aa: CASSLQGDPSYEQYF
CDR3nt: TGTGCCAGCAGCTTACAGGGCGATCCTTCCTACGAGCAGTACTTC

d_gene: TRBD2
abundance: -
j_gene: TRBJ2-5
v_gene: TRBV28
CDR3aa: CASSYVAGEETQYF
CDR3nt: TGTGCCAGCAGTTATGTAGCGGGAGAAGAGACCCAGTACTTC

d_gene: -
abundance: few
j_gene: TRBJ1-6
v_gene: TRBV7-9
CDR3aa: CASRGQNSPLHF
CDR3nt: TGTGCCAGCAGAGGACAGAATTCACCCCTCCACTTT

d_gene: -
abundance: -
j_gene: TRBJ2-7
v_gene: TRBV4-1
CDR3aa: CASSQDRGSEQYF
CDR3nt: TGCGCCAGCAGCCAAGACCGGGGATCCGAGCAGTACTTC

d_gene: -
abundance: -
j_gene: TRBJ2-7
v_gene: TRBV29-1
CDR3aa: CSALYEQYF
CDR3nt: TGCAGCGCCCTCTACGAGCAGTACTTC